This T cell receptor (beta chain) appears in the sequencing data of a study of CD8 T cells in Susac syndrome. Study as a whole: Patients with Susac syndrome were, at the time of blood collection, therapy-naive, maintained on corticosteroids, or maintained on intravenous immunoglobulin alone.

The CDR3 has 19 residues. Trimming took 0 bases from V and 0 from J, leaving 21 bases between them. The germline CDR1 and CDR2 sequences are GTSNPN and SVGIG (reference sequence). RNA was extracted with the RNeasy kit, and a quantity of about 0.45 to 1 ug was reverse transcribed using random hexamers. TCRdb recomputed calls from the immunoSEQ multiplex PCR reads with MiXCR, one row per CDR3 protein. In the table there are some 250,000 distinct CDR3 sequences, 90% to 97% of which are singletons. The specimen was CD4+ T cells from PBMCs. The receptor comes from a human donor with Susac syndrome. V gene TRBV30 combines with J gene TRBJ1-5; D is unclear. CDR3 protein: CAWSVGYSGSRYSNQPQHF. Here the CDR3 DNA reads TGTGCCTGGAGTGTTGGTTATTCGGGGAGCCGCTATAGCAATCAGCCCCAGCATTTT.